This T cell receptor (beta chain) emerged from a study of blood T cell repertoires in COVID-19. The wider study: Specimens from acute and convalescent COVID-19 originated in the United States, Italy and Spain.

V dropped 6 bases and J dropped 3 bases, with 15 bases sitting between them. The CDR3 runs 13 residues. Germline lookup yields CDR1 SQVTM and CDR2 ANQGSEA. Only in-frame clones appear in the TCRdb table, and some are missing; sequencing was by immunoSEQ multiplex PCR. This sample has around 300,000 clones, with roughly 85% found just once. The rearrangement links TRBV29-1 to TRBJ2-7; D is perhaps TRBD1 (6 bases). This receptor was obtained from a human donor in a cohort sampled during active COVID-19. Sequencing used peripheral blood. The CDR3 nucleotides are TGCAGCGTGACACGCAGGGGCGTCTACGAGCAGTACTTC. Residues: CSVTRRGVYEQYF.